This T cell receptor beta chain was sequenced for a study of human T cells and chemical hapten exposure. On the study more broadly: Patch tests of 0.01% DPC on the upper back were read at 6 days. Affected patients, primarily female, had alopecia areata, totalis or universalis.

This clonotype was seen ten or more times. Its antigen remains unknown. TCRdb called the RACE reads again in MiXCR, with one record for every CDR3 protein. The sample lists 350,000 to 400,000 distinct CDR3 sequences, more than 4.5% seen once, with just over 2.5% in the top ten. V dropped 0 bases and J dropped 1; count of bases not matched to a gene: 1. CDR1 SQVTM and CDR2 ANQGSEA come from the germline V gene. CDR3 size: 14 residues. The time point was: pre-sensitization, week 0. Treatment in this sample: therapeutic diphenylcyclopropenone sensitization with weekly scalp DPC. General observations from the study: TCRs at a frequency above 1 in 1000 stayed unchanged with DPC sensitization.

This clonotype was obtained from a woman in her fifties or sixties with alopecia areata. Some clones in this sample may be carry-over from other donors' samples. Here the sequenced sample was whole blood, taken in connection with sensitization to the hapten diphenylcyclopropenone (DPC). The genes are TRBV29-1 and TRBJ2-7; 9 bases are shared with TRBD1. The CDR3 here is CSVEEGQGSYEQYF. CDR3 bases: TGCAGCGTTGAAGAGGGACAGGGATCCTACGAGCAGTACTTC.